The 12 T cell receptor beta chains below all came from one sample that was sequenced in a study of post-analysis software for immune sequencing data (dated by TCRdb to 2014 to 2015). Library preparation used PCR. Instrument on record: Illumina HiSeq 2500. To reduce PCR and sequencing biases, unique molecular identifiers were built into the TCR beta cDNA libraries. TCRdb reprocessed the public reads (quality trimming at Q25 with fastp, clone calling with MiXCR) and kept in-frame beta chains. Rows are unified per CDR3 protein, each entry keeping the most common DNA and genes. The sample table shows some 500,000 distinct CDR3 sequences, and around 40% are seen once. The ten largest clones take up about 12% of the sample. Broader findings and caveats from the paper: Significantly higher frequencies in patients than in controls were found for roughly 5 TRBV segments, including TRBV5-6, TRBV5-1 and TRBV20-1.

No antigen is known for these receptors. Sequencing was performed on blood. These receptors were collected from a girl aged 5-17 years with multiple sclerosis.

The chain recombines TRBV2 with TRBJ2-5; the match to TRBD1 covers 8 bases. This CDR3 has 15 amino acids. Germline loops: CDR1 SNHLY, CDR2 FYNNEI. The ends lost 3 bases at V and 4 bases at J; junction bases unmatched: 7. CDR3 in DNA: TGTGCCAGCAGTGATGGACAGGGCAGGCGAGAGACCCAGTACTTC. Translation gives CASSDGQGRRETQYF.

This clonotype occurred many times. This rearrangement joins TRBV6-2 or TRBV6-3 to TRBJ2-1; 13 bases match TRBD2. J lost 7 bases, V lost 6 bases, and 6 bases had no gene match. The CDR3 is made up of 15 amino acids. Per germline, CDR1 MNHEY and CDR2 SVGEGT. The chain's CDR3 is CASRRLAGGLNEQFF. CDR3 in DNA: TGTGCCAGCAGAAGACTAGCGGGAGGTTTAAATGAGCAGTTCTTC.

This rearrangement joins TRBV29-1 to TRBJ2-2; D call uncertain. The CDR3 spans 13 residues. The V gene lost 2 bases and the J gene lost 4 bases, with 8 bases spanning the gap. The germline V gene has CDR1 SQVTM and CDR2 ANQGSEA. The DNA for the CDR3 is TGCAGCGTTGAACTGTCGTTCACCGGGGAGCTGTTTTTT. Translation: CSVELSFTGELFF.

This clonotype has just a few counts. The chain joins TRBV15 to TRBJ2-7; 9 bases are a match to TRBD2. The germline CDR1 and CDR2 sequences are LNHNV and YYDKDF (reference sequence). CDR3 size: 16 residues. V was clipped by 3 bases and J by 7 bases; unmatched bases: 13. Here the CDR3 reads CATSRTAGGVFNEQYF. The CDR3 DNA reads TGTGCCACCAGCAGGACGGCGGGAGGGGTGTTTAATGAGCAGTACTTC.

CDR3 sequence: CATSKGEGAGEQFF. The CDR3 nucleotides are TGTGCTACCTCGAAGGGGGAGGGGGCGGGTGAGCAGTTCTTC. The gene calls are TRBV7-7 and TRBJ2-1, with D possibly called TRBD1 or TRBD2 (7 bases each). The CDR3 is 14 amino acids. CDR1 and CDR2 (germline): SSHAT, FNYEAQ (reference sequence).

With respect to this clonotype: It may be a read error: a sequence one base away is much more abundant. The V call is TRBV7-2, the J call TRBJ2-4; no clear D gene. The J call may be in error: the DNA end matches TRBJ2-7 better. CDR1 and CDR2 from the germline V gene are SGHTA and FQGNSA. This CDR3 is 12 amino acids long. CDR3 DNA: TGTGCCAGCAGCTTATTCGACTACGAGCAGTACTTC. This sequence encodes CASSLFDYEQYF.

This clonotype was observed a handful of times. V gene TRBV29-1 combines with J gene TRBJ2-1, with 8 bases identical to TRBD1. V was pared by 4 bases and J by 6 bases, with 8 bases of the junction left unmatched. Germline V CDR1 and CDR2: SQVTM, ANQGSEA. The CDR3 totals 14 residues. For the CDR3, the DNA is TGCAGCGTTGGTGACAGGGGCTTTACCAATGAGCAGTTCTTC. Its translation is CSVGDRGFTNEQFF.

The gene calls are TRBV7-2 and TRBJ2-1; 7 nucleotides line up with TRBD2. The CDR3 runs to 15 residues. Trimming took 4 bases from V and 2 from J; bases not matched to a gene: 5. Looked up from germline, CDR1 is SGHTA and CDR2 is FQGNSA. The CDR3 loop reads CASSSGTIAYNEQFF. CDR3 DNA sequence: TGTGCCAGCAGCTCCGGGACTATCGCCTACAATGAGCAGTTCTTC.

J is TRBJ2-3 and V is TRBV5-1, with TRBD1 matching over 7 bases. Losses at the gene ends were 0 bases for V and 4 bases for J; bases not matched to a gene: 2. CDR1 SGHRS and CDR2 YFSETQ come from the germline V gene. CDR3 length: 14 amino acids. CDR3 sequence (DNA): TGCGCCAGCAGCTTGGAGGGACAGTCAGATACGCAGTATTTT. It specifies CASSLEGQSDTQYF. Complete variable domain (other parts from reference TRBV5-1 and TRBJ2-3): KAGVTQTPRYLIKTRGQQVTLSCSPISGHRSVSWYQQTPGQGLQFLFEYFSETQRNKGNFPGRFSGRQFSNSRSEMNVSTLELGDSALYLCASSLEGQSDTQYFGPGTRLTVL.

This clonotype came up many times. At one end the junction does not follow the germline gene, possibly because of a read error. This chain uses TRBV12-3 or TRBV12-4 with TRBJ2-1; D is unresolved. The CDR3 covers 14 residues. The CDR3 bases are TGCGCCAGCAGCTTGGTGTCGGGTTACAATGAGCAGTTCTTC. It specifies CASSLVSGYNEQFF.

The V call is TRBV10-3, the J call TRBJ2-7, with D possibly being TRBD2 (5 bases). This CDR3 contains 18 residues. Germline V gene data show CDR1 as ENHRY and CDR2 as SYGVKD. The V gene lost 0 bases and the J gene lost 0 bases, with 18 bases spanning the gap. The CDR3 sequence is CAISESLLARAGSYEQYF. The CDR3 DNA reads as TGTGCCATCAGTGAGTCCCTACTGGCGCGCGCGGGCTCCTACGAGCAGTACTTC.

The rearrangement uses TRBV28 and TRBJ1-2; TRBD1 agrees at 8 bases. J was trimmed by 7 bases and V by 1 base; bases with no gene match: 17. Germline CDR1 and CDR2: MDHEN and SYDVKM. The CDR3 runs to 18 residues. This CDR3 is CASSLSEWQGARIGGYTF. CDR3 sequence (DNA): TGTGCCAGCAGTTTATCGGAGTGGCAGGGGGCGCGTATCGGTGGCTACACCTTC.